This TCR beta chain was identified in a study of control samples from healthy donors and cancer patients. The V and J ends lost 6 bases and 1 base respectively, with 9 bases between them. This CDR3 has 13 amino acids. The V gene's germline CDR1 is MNHEY and CDR2 SVGAGI. TCRdb's table, derived via immunoSEQ multiplex PCR, lists solely in-frame clones and lacks some. The sample lists about 83,000 clones, roughly nine tenths occurring once. The chain carries TRBV6-5 and TRBJ1-1; D remains ambiguous. The sample consisted of blood. The sequence was collected from a man aged 50-60 years in good health. The CDR3 spells CASRWNENTEAFF. DNA for the CDR3: TGTGCCAGCAGATGGAACGAGAACACTGAAGCTTTCTTT.